This T cell receptor beta chain was found in a study of blood T cell repertoires in COVID-19. On the study more broadly: Italy, Spain and the United States were the sources of the convalescent and acute COVID-19 samples. T cells, B-cell-depleted T cells, or PBMCs provided the cDNA or gDNA that served as material.

This CDR3 has 12 residues. CDR1 and CDR2 (germline): SGHAT, FQNNGV. The V end was cut by 5 bases, the J end by 2 bases, with 7 bases between. Sequencing used immunoSEQ multiplex PCR; TCRdb keeps in-frame clones, though not all of them. The profile shows about 240,000 clones, 86% of them singletons. Living in roughly 23 US areas, the participants were between about 18 and 100 years of age. This chain connects TRBV11-2 to TRBJ2-7; no definite D call. This TCR derives from a woman in her thirties or forties with acute COVID-19. Input material: PBMCs or T cells enriched from blood (not recorded which). As DNA, the CDR3 is TGTGCCAGCAGCACAACAGCCTACGAGCAGTACTTC. This sequence encodes CASSTTAYEQYF.